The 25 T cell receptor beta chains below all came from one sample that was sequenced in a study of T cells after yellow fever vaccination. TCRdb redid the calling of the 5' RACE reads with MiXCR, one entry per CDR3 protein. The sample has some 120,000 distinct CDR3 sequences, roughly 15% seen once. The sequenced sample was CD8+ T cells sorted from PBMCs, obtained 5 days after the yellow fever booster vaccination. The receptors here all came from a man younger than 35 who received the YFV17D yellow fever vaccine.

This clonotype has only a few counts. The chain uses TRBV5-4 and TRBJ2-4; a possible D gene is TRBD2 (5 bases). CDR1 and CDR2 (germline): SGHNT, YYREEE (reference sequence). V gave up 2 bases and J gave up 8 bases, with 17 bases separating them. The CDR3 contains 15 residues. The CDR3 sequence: CASSFKPAPGYIQYF. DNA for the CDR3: TGTGCCAGCAGCTTTAAACCCGCGCCGGGATACATTCAGTACTTC.

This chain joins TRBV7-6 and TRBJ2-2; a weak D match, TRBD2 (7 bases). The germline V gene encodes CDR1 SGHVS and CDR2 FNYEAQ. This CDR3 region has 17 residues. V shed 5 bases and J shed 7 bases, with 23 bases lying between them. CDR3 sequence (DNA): TGTGCCAGCAGCATCAACCCGAGGGGGGGGTCCGTCGGGGAGCTGTTTTTT. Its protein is CASSINPRGGSVGELFF. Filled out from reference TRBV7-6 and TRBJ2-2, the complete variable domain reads GAGVSQSPRYKVTKRGQDVALRCDPISGHVSLYWYRQALGQGPEFLTYFNYEAQQDKSGLPNDRFSAERPEGSISTLTIQRTEQRDSAMYRCASSINPRGGSVGELFFGEGSRLTVL.

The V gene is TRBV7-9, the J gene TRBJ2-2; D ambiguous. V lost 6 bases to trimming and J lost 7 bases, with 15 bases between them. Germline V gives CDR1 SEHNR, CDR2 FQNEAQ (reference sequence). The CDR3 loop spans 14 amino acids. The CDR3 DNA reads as TGTGCCAGCAGAGAAGGATCAGGCATCGGGGAGCTGTTTTTT. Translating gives CASREGSGIGELFF.

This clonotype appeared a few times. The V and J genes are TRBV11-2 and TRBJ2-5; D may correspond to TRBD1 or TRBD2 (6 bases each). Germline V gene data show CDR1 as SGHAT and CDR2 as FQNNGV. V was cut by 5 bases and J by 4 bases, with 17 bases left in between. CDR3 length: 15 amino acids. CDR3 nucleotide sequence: TGTGCCAGCAGCCCAGGTGCCGGGGGCAGAGAGACCCAGTACTTC. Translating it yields CASSPGAGGRETQYF.

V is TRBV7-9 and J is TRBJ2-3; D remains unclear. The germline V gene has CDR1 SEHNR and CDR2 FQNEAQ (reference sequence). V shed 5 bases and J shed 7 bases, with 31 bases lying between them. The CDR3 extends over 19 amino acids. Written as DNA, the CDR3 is TGTGCCAGCAGCCGCAAGGCTCCCGGGCATCCTCTAACGGAACATACGCAGTATTTT. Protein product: CASSRKAPGHPLTEHTQYF.

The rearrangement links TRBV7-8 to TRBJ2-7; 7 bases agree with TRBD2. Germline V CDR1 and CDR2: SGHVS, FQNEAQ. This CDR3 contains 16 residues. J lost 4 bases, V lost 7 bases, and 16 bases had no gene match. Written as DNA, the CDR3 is TGTGCCAGCACCCCCGCCTCGGCGGGGGAGGTATACGAGCAGTACTTC. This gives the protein CASTPASAGEVYEQYF.

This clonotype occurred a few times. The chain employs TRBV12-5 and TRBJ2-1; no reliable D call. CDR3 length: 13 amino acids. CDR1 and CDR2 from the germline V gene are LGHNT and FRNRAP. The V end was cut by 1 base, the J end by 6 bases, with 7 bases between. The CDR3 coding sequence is TGTGCTAGTGGTTTGGCCAGAGTCAATGAGCAGTTCTTC. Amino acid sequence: CASGLARVNEQFF.

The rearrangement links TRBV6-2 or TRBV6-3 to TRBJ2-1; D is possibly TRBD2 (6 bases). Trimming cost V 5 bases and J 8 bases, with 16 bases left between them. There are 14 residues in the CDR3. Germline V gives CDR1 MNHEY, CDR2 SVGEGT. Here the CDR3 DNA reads TGTGCCAGCAGTCCCCAGCCCGGGGGTGATGAGCAGTTCTTC. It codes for CASSPQPGGDEQFF.

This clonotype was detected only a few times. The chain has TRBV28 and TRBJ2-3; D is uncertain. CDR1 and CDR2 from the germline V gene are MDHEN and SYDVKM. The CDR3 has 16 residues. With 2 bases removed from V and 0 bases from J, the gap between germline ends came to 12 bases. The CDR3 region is CASSLRSLSSTDTQYF. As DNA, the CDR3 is TGTGCCAGCAGTTTACGAAGCCTAAGCAGCACAGATACGCAGTATTTT.

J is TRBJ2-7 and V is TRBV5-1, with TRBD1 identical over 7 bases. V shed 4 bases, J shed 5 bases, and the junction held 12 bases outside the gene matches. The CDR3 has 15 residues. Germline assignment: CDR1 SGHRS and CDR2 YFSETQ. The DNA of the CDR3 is TGCGCCAGCAGCCATGGGACAGCCGGCGTGAACGAGCAGTACTTC. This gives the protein CASSHGTAGVNEQYF.

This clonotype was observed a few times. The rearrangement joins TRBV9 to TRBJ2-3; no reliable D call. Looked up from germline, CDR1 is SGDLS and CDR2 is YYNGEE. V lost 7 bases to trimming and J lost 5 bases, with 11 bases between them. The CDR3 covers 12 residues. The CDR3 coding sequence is TGTGCCAGCGCCGAGTTCGGAGATACGCAGTATTTT. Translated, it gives CASAEFGDTQYF. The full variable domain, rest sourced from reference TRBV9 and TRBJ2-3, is DSGVTQTPKHLITATGQRVTLRCSPRSGDLSVYWYQQSLDQGLQFLIQYYNGEERAKGNILERFSAQQFPDLHSELNLSSLELGDSALYFCASAEFGDTQYFGPGTRLTVL.

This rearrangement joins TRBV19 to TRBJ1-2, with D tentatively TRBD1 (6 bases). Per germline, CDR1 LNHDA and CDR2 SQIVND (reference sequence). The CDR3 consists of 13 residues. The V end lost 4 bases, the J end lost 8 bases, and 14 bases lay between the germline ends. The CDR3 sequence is CASSTPAGAGYTF. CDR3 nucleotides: TGTGCCAGTAGTACGCCCGCGGGGGCAGGCTACACCTTC.

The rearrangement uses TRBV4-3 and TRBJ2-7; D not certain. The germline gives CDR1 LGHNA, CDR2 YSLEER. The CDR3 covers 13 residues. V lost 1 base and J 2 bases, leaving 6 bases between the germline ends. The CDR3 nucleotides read TGCGCCAGCAGCCAAGGTCAGACCTACGAGCAGTACTTC. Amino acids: CASSQGQTYEQYF.

The CDR3 region has the DNA TGTGCCAGCAGTGAGAGGGGCGGTAACACTGAAGCTTTCTTT. It translates to CASSERGGNTEAFF. The V gene is TRBV2, the J gene TRBJ1-1, with a weak D call TRBD1 (5 bases). Germline V gives CDR1 SNHLY, CDR2 FYNNEI. This CDR3 spans 14 amino acids. Trimming shortened V by 3 bases and J by 2 bases, and 10 bases separated the two germline ends.

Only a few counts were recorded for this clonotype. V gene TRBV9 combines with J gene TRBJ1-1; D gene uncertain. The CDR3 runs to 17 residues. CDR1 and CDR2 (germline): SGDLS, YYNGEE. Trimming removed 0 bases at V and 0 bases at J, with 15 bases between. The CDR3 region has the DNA TGTGCCAGCAGCGTAGCGGGGTTCGGGATTATGAACACTGAAGCTTTCTTT. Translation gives CASSVAGFGIMNTEAFF. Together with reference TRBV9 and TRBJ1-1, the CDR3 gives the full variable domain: DSGVTQTPKHLITATGQRVTLRCSPRSGDLSVYWYQQSLDQGLQFLIQYYNGEERAKGNILERFSAQQFPDLHSELNLSSLELGDSALYFCASSVAGFGIMNTEAFFGQGTRLTVV.

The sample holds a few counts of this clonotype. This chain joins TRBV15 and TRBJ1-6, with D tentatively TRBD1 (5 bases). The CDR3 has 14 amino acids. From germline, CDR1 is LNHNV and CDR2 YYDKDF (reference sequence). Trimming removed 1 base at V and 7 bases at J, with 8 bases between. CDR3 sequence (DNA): TGTGCCACCAGCAGAGCGGGGGGGAATTCACCCCTCCACTTT. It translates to CATSRAGGNSPLHF.

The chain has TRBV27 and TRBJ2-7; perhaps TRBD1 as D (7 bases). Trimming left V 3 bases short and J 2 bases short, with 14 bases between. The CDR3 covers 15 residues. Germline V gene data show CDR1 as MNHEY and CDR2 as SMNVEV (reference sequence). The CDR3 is CASSFWGDRTYEQYF. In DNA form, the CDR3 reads TGTGCCAGCAGTTTTTGGGGGGACAGAACCTACGAGCAGTACTTC.

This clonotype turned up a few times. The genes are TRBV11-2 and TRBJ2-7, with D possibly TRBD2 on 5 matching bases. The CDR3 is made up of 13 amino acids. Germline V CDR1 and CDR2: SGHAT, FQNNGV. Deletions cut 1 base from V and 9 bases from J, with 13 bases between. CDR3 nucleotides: TGTGCCAGCAGCTTAGGCCCCACCGAGGGGCAGTACTTC. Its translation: CASSLGPTEGQYF.

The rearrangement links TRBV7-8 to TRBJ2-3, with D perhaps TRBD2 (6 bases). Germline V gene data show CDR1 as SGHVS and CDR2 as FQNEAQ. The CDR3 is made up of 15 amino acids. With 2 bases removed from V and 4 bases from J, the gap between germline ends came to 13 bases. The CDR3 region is CASSLPLAGADTQYF. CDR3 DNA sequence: TGTGCCAGCAGCTTACCACTAGCCGGCGCAGATACGCAGTATTTT.

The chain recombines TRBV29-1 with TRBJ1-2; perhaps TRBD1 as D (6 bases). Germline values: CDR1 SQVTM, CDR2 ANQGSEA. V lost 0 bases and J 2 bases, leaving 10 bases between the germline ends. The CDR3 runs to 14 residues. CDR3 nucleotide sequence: TGCAGCGTTGAAGATCGGGGGGCCAACTATGGCTACACCTTC. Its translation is CSVEDRGANYGYTF. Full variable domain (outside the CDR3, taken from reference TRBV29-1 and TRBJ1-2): SAVISQKPSRDICQRGTSLTIQCQVDSQVTMMFWYRQQPGQSLTLIATANQGSEATYESGFVIDKFPISRPNLTFSTLTVSNMSPEDSSIYLCSVEDRGANYGYTFGSGTRLTVV.

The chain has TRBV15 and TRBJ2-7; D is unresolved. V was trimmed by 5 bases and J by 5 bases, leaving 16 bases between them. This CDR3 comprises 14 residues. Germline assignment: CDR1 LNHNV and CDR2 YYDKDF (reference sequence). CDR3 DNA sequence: TGTGCCACCAGCCCGCGAGGTCCCGCCCACGAGCAGTACTTC. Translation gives CATSPRGPAHEQYF.

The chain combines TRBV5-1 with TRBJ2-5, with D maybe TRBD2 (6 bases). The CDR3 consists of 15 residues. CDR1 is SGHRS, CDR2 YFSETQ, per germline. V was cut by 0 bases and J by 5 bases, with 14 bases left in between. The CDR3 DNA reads TGCGCCAGCAGCTTGGCCCTGGGAGGTCCTGAGACCCAGTACTTC. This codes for CASSLALGGPETQYF.

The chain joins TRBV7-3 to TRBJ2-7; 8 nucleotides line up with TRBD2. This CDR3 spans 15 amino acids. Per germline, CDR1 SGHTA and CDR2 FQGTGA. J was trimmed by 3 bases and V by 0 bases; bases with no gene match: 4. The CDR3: CASSLTPGGLYEQYF. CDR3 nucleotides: TGTGCCAGCAGCTTAACCCCGGGGGGGCTCTACGAGCAGTACTTC.

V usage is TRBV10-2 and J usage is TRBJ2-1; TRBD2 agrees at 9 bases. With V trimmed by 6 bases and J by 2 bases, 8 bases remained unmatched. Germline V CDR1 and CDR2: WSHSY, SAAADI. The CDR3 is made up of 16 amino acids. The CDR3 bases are TGCGCCAGCAGACCAGGCCTAGCGGGACCCTACAATGAGCAGTTCTTC. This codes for CASRPGLAGPYNEQFF.

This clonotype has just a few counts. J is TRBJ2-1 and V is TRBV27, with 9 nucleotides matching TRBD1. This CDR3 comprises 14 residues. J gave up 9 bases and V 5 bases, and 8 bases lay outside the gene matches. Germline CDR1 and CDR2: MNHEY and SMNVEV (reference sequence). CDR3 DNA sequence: TGTGCCAGCAGTACCGGGACAGGGATAAGTGAGCAGTTCTTC. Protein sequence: CASSTGTGISEQFF.